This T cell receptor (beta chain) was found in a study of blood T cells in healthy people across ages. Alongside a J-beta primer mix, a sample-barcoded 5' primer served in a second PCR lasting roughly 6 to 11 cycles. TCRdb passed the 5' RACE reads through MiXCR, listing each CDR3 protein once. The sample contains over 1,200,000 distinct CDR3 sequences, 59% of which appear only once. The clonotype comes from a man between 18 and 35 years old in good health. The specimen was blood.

As DNA, the CDR3 is TGCAGCGTTAACCTCGGGGAAAATGAGCAGTTCTTC. It is translated as CSVNLGENEQFF. This chain joins TRBV29-1 and TRBJ2-1; perhaps TRBD2 as D (5 bases). Trimming pared 5 bases from V and 7 bases from J, leaving 12 bases between. The length of the CDR3 is 12 residues. CDR1 and CDR2 from the germline V gene are SQVTM and ANQGSEA.